Listed below are T cell receptor beta chains from one sample, sequenced in a study of T cell responses to AZD1222 COVID-19 vaccine. TCRdb's table, derived via immunoSEQ multiplex PCR, lists solely in-frame clones and lacks some. The table shows 75,000 to 100,000 clones, with roughly 91% occurring only once. The starting material was peripheral blood, obtained on day 0 of AZD1222 vaccination. The origin of the receptors is an adult in good health. CDR3s include the opening cysteine and the closing phenylalanine or tryptophan. D genes are given only for firm matches. For some rows the clone size is stated as once, few or many, or as a class when expanded; others skip it.

TRBJ1-5	TRBV6-5	NA	NA	TGTGCCAGCAGTTTTTTCCCGGATCAGCCCCAGCATTTT	CASSFFPDQPQHF
TRBJ2-5	TRBV7-9	once	NA	TGTGCCAGCAGGATCCAAGAGACCCAGTACTTC	CASRIQETQYF
TRBJ2-3	TRBV9	NA	NA	TGTGCCAGCAGCTCAGGGGGCACAGATACGCAGTATTTT	CASSSGGTDTQYF
TRBJ1-6	TRBV14	NA	NA	TGTGCCAGCAGCCAAGATTTGCAGGGGAGGGCCCTCCACTTT	CASSQDLQGRALHF
TRBJ2-5	TRBV5-1	NA	NA	TGCGCCAGCAGCTTGGGTAGGGTCCAAGAGACCCAGTACTTC	CASSLGRVQETQYF
TRBJ2-1	TRBV28	NA	NA	TGTGCCAGCAGTTCATCCGGCGGAAAACTCTACAATGAGCAGTTCTTC	CASSSSGGKLYNEQFF
TRBJ2-5	TRBV7-7	NA	TRBD1	TGTGCTAGCAGCCCCGGGACAGGGAAGGAGACCCAGTACTTC	CASSPGTGKETQYF
TRBJ2-5	TRBV28	NA	NA	TGTGCCAGCAGTTTGAGGGGGTCCCAGTACTTC	CASSLRGSQYF
TRBJ2-3	TRBV7-3	NA	NA	TGTGCCAGCAGCTTAACGGCGCAGACAAGCACAGATACGCAGTATTTT	CASSLTAQTSTDTQYF
TRBJ2-4	TRBV18	NA	TRBD1	TGTGCCAGCTCGCCGGGACAGGGGGTTATAGCCAAAAACATTCAGTACTTC	CASSPGQGVIAKNIQYF
TRBJ2-1	TRBV7-9	NA	NA	TGTGCCAGCAGCTTACCTGCTGGGGGGTCCTACAATGAGCAGTTCTTC	CASSLPAGGSYNEQFF
TRBJ2-2	TRBV5-4	NA	TRBD1	TGTGCCAGCAGCTTGCGGGAGACAGGGGGCACCGGGGAGCTGTTTTTT	CASSLRETGGTGELFF
TRBJ2-3	TRBV11-2	NA	TRBD2	TGTGCCAGCAGCTTATATCTCAGCGGGAGTAGGCCAGATACGCAGTATTTT	CASSLYLSGSRPDTQYF
TRBJ1-6	TRBV18	NA	NA	TGTGCCAGCTCGTCGGGGCCAGCAGAACCCCTCCACTTT	CASSSGPAEPLHF
TRBJ2-7	TRBV5-1	NA	NA	TGCGCCAGCAGCTTGGCCTCTGGGTTTGAGTACGAGCAGTACTTC	CASSLASGFEYEQYF
TRBJ2-7	TRBV4-1	NA	NA	TGCGCCAGCAGCCAAGATTTCCCAGGGACCTACGAGCAGTACTTC	CASSQDFPGTYEQYF
TRBJ1-5	TRBV6-5	NA	NA	TGTGCCAGCAGTTACGATAGCAATCAGCCCCAGCATTTT	CASSYDSNQPQHF
TRBJ2-2	TRBV6-5	NA	NA	TGTGCCAGCAGTTACTCGAAGAGATTCACCGGGGAGCTGTTTTTT	CASSYSKRFTGELFF
TRBJ2-2	TRBV25-1	once	TRBD1	TGTGCCAGCAGTGACCCCGTCCAGGGGGAAGGTGGGGAGCTGTTTTTT	CASSDPVQGEGGELFF
TRBJ2-1	TRBV28	NA	TRBD2	TGTGCCAGCAGGCTAGCGGGTGTTTCCTACAATGAGCAGTTCTTC	CASRLAGVSYNEQFF
TRBJ1-1	TRBV5-1	NA	NA	TGCGCCAGCAGCTTGGAATCCGGGGGGCGTAGTACTGAAGCTTTCTTT	CASSLESGGRSTEAFF
TRBJ2-5	TRBV7-2	NA	NA	TGTGCCAGCAGCTTAAATCGGGAGGAGACCCAGTACTTC	CASSLNREETQYF
TRBJ1-3	TRBV5-1	NA	NA	TGCGCCAGCAGCTCTGCCGCAGGGACTGGAAACACCATATATTTT	CASSSAAGTGNTIYF
TRBJ2-7	TRBV6-5	NA	TRBD2	TGTGCCAGCAGCAATAGCGGGGGGACCTACGAGCAGTACTTC	CASSNSGGTYEQYF
TRBJ1-5	TRBV27	NA	NA	TGTGCCAGCAGGCCCTTTCGGGATAGCAATCAGCCCCAGCATTTT	CASRPFRDSNQPQHF
TRBJ1-2	TRBV5-1	once	TRBD1	TGCGCCAGCAACTCCGGGACAGGGGGAAACTATGGCTACACCTTC	CASNSGTGGNYGYTF
TRBJ2-7	TRBV7-2	NA	NA	TGTGCCAGCAGCTTAGTATCGTCGTCCCTCTCCTACGAGCAGTACTTC	CASSLVSSSLSYEQYF